This T cell receptor beta chain was sequenced for a study of post-analysis software for immune sequencing data. Study details: Included courses were relapsing-remitting and secondary progressive multiple sclerosis; progressive-relapsing multiple sclerosis was also included.

Study observations and caveats: Patients had higher frequencies than controls of roughly five TRBV segments, including TRBV5-6, TRBV5-1 and TRBV20-1.

Germline V gene lookup returns CDR1 SGDLS and CDR2 YYNGEE. The CDR3 is made up of 16 amino acids. This clonotype appeared a single time. Its antigen is undetermined. The junction departs from germline at one end; a sequencing error may be responsible. TCR beta cDNA libraries included unique molecular identifiers. From around 0.96 to 9.9 million T cells, 500,000 or so cDNA molecules were obtained. TCRdb recomputed calls from the PCR reads with MiXCR, one row per CDR3 protein. Of about 820,000 distinct CDR3 sequences in the sample, roughly 50% are singletons; the top ten hold about 4.5%. The TCR comes from a girl under 18 with multiple sclerosis. The chain combines TRBV9 with TRBJ2-7; D is uncertain. Sequences were obtained from blood. The DNA for the CDR3 is TGTGCCAGCAACGTATCCCTAATGGCAGCTACCTACGAGCAGTACTTC. Its protein is CASNVSLMAATYEQYF.